The 18 T cell receptor beta chains reported below all come from one sample, sequenced in a study of lymphopenia after photon versus proton radiotherapy. Generated by immunoSEQ multiplex PCR, the TCRdb table keeps only in-frame clones and is missing some. The sample lists about 70,000 clones, roughly 92% occurring once. This specimen was peripheral blood, taken from a patient treated with photon-based radiotherapy. The receptors stem from a woman between 35 and 50 years old with cholangiocarcinoma.

The chain links TRBV5-4 to TRBJ1-6; 9 bases are shared with TRBD1. Looked up from germline, CDR1 is SGHNT and CDR2 is YYREEE (reference sequence). The V gene end was trimmed by 0 bases and the J gene end by 7 bases; junction bases not matched to a gene: 2. The CDR3 contains 15 residues. The CDR3 region is CASSLDGQGNSPLHF. The CDR3 DNA sequence: TGTGCCAGCAGCTTGGACGGACAGGGGAATTCACCCCTCCACTTT.

This clone was recorded only once. The chain combines TRBV29-1 with TRBJ2-7, with a weak D call TRBD2 (6 bases). This CDR3 is built from 12 residues. Looked up from germline, CDR1 is SQVTM and CDR2 is ANQGSEA. V lost 5 bases, J lost 1 base, and 9 bases lay in between. CDR3 protein: CSVRRASYEQYF. In nucleotides, the CDR3 is TGCAGCGTTAGGAGGGCATCCTACGAGCAGTACTTC.

This CDR3 reads CASSPGRMNTEAFF. CDR3 nucleotide sequence: TGTGCCAGCAGTCCCGGTAGGATGAACACTGAAGCTTTCTTT. This chain connects TRBV27 to TRBJ1-1, with D hard to call. From germline, CDR1 is MNHEY and CDR2 SMNVEV (reference sequence). Trimming took off 5 bases at V and 0 bases at J, with 10 bases between the two ends. This CDR3 region has 14 residues.

This clone was recorded only once. CDR3 protein: CASSSIQTSGDFGQFF. Here the CDR3 DNA reads TGTGCCAGCAGCTCCATTCAGACTAGCGGGGACTTTGGGCAGTTCTTC. This sequence joins TRBV11-2 and TRBJ2-1; TRBD2 aligns across 11 bases. Germline CDR1 reads SGHAT; CDR2 reads FQNNGV. V was pared by 4 bases and J by 12 bases, with 14 bases of the junction left unmatched. The length of the CDR3 is 16 residues.

The chain combines TRBV28 with TRBJ1-5; D remains ambiguous. The germline CDR1 and CDR2 sequences are MDHEN and SYDVKM. The V end was cut by 8 bases, the J end by 4 bases, with 3 bases between. CDR3 length equals 10 residues. CDR3 in amino acids: CASGNQPQHF. In DNA form, the CDR3 reads TGTGCCAGCGGAAATCAGCCCCAGCATTTT.

V is TRBV7-3 and J is TRBJ2-1; 11 bases map to TRBD2. Germline loops: CDR1 SGHTA, CDR2 FQGTGA. The V gene end was trimmed by 4 bases and the J gene end by 8 bases; junction bases not matched to a gene: 7. There are 15 residues in the CDR3. The CDR3 here is CASSSLAGAVDEQFF. The CDR3 nucleotides are TGTGCCAGCAGCTCACTAGCGGGAGCTGTTGATGAGCAGTTCTTC.

The V call is TRBV28, the J call TRBJ2-7; 11 nucleotides line up with TRBD2. The V gene's germline CDR1 is MDHEN and CDR2 SYDVKM. V was clipped by 6 bases and J by 9 bases; unmatched bases: 7. The CDR3 extends over 13 amino acids. The CDR3 spells CASRLAGDRGQYF. The CDR3 DNA sequence: TGTGCCAGCAGACTAGCGGGAGACCGAGGGCAGTACTTC.

A few counts support this clone. This sequence joins TRBV18 and TRBJ1-4, with a tentative D call TRBD1 (5 bases). CDR1 is KGHSH, CDR2 LQKENI, per germline. This CDR3 comprises 14 residues. V lost 5 bases and J lost 6, with 13 bases in between. The CDR3: CASSFRVEDEKLFF. CDR3 in DNA: TGTGCCAGCTCATTCAGGGTGGAGGATGAAAAACTGTTTTTT.

The rearrangement joins TRBV18 to TRBJ2-1; 9 nucleotides agree with TRBD2. Losses at the gene ends were 3 bases for V and 7 bases for J; bases not matched to a gene: 13. The germline gives CDR1 KGHSH, CDR2 LQKENI. This CDR3 is built from 17 residues. The CDR3 sequence: CASSPSGRSSGRNEQFF. CDR3 DNA: TGTGCCAGCTCACCCTCAGGGCGTAGCAGCGGGAGGAATGAGCAGTTCTTC.

Comment on this clone: An end of the junction does not agree with germline; a read error may underlie this. V and J are TRBV7-7 and TRBJ2-5; possible D gene TRBD2, 6 bases. From germline, CDR1 is SSHAT and CDR2 FNYEAQ (reference sequence). CDR3 length: 13 amino acids. DNA for the CDR3: TGTGCTAGCAGCCCTAGCGAACAAGAGACCCAGTACTTC. Its protein is CASSPSEQETQYF.

The V gene is TRBV18, the J gene TRBJ1-5; D unclear. The CDR3 has 16 residues. Germline V gene data show CDR1 as KGHSH and CDR2 as LQKENI. V lost 2 bases and J 0 bases, leaving 11 bases between the germline ends. CDR3 residues: CASSPDDAGSNQPQHF. As DNA, the CDR3 is TGTGCCAGCTCACCAGACGACGCAGGTAGCAATCAGCCCCAGCATTTT.

This chain joins TRBV5-5 and TRBJ1-1; D is uncertain. Germline lookup yields CDR1 SGHKS and CDR2 YYEKEE (reference sequence). This CDR3 is built from 15 residues. Deletions cut 0 bases from V and 1 base from J, with 10 bases between. In DNA, the CDR3 is TGTGCCAGCAGCTTGGTAAACGCTTGGAACACTGAAGCTTTCTTT. Its protein is CASSLVNAWNTEAFF.

The chain links TRBV20-1 to TRBJ1-4, with a tentative D call TRBD1 (6 bases). The V and J ends lost 6 bases and 11 bases respectively, with 13 bases between them. There are 11 residues in the CDR3. Germline V gene data show CDR1 as DFQATT and CDR2 as SNEGSKA (reference sequence). The CDR3 DNA reads as TGCAGTGCCACCTTAGGGGGTAAACTGTTTTTT. Protein product: CSATLGGKLFF.

The V and J genes are TRBV27 and TRBJ1-1, with D uncertain. This CDR3 comprises 16 residues. Germline values: CDR1 MNHEY, CDR2 SMNVEV (reference sequence). V was shortened by 3 bases and J by 4 bases, with 18 bases between the two germline ends. The CDR3 spells CASSFRSVGPSTEAFF. CDR3 sequence (DNA): TGTGCCAGCAGTTTCCGATCTGTAGGGCCTTCCACTGAAGCTTTCTTT.

This chain connects TRBV28 to TRBJ1-2; no firm D call. This CDR3 region has 14 residues. Germline lookup yields CDR1 MDHEN and CDR2 SYDVKM. The V and J ends lost 3 bases and 5 bases respectively, with 13 bases between them. The CDR3 bases are TGTGCCAGCAGTTTTCGCCAGAGAGATTATGGCTACACCTTC. Its protein is CASSFRQRDYGYTF.

The chain uses TRBV27 and TRBJ2-7; D possibly corresponds to TRBD1 (6 bases). Trimming pared 1 base from V and 7 bases from J, leaving 20 bases between. The CDR3 is made up of 16 amino acids. CDR1 is MNHEY, CDR2 SMNVEV, per germline (reference sequence). The CDR3 coding sequence is TGTGCCAGCAGTTTATACGCCGATGTGGCAGGGGTTGAGCAGTACTTC. It specifies CASSLYADVAGVEQYF.

The genes are TRBV4-3 and TRBJ2-1, with D possibly being TRBD2 (6 bases). Trimming removed 0 bases at V and 0 bases at J, with 12 bases between. The length of the CDR3 is 17 residues. In germline, CDR1 is LGHNA, CDR2 YSLEER. CDR3 loop: CASSQELVRDSYNEQFF. CDR3 DNA: TGCGCCAGCAGCCAAGAATTGGTGCGGGACTCCTACAATGAGCAGTTCTTC.

V is TRBV15 and J is TRBJ1-1; D not resolved. The CDR3 spans 16 residues. With 1 base removed from V and 1 base from J, the gap between germline ends came to 13 bases. Germline loops: CDR1 LNHNV, CDR2 YYDKDF (reference sequence). The CDR3 region has the DNA TGTGCCACCAGCAGAGGTTTTGGGGATCCGAACACTGAAGCTTTCTTT. As protein: CATSRGFGDPNTEAFF.